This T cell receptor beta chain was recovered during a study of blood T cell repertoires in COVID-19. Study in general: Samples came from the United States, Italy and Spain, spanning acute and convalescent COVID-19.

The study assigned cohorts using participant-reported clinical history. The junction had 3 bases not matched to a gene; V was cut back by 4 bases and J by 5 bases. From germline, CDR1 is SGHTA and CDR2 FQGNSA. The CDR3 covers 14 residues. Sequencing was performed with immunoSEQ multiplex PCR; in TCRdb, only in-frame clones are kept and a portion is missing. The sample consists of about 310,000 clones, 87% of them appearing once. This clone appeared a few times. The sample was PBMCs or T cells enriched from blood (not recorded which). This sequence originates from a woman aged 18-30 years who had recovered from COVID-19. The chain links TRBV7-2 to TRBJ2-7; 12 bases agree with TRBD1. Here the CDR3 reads CASSWDRGRDEQYF. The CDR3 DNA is TGTGCCAGCAGCTGGGACAGGGGGCGAGACGAGCAGTACTTC.